The sequence of this T cell receptor (beta chain) was determined in a study of Ad26.COV2.S vaccination and SARS-CoV-2 variants. Study findings and constraints: A substantial breadth of spike-specific CD8+ and CD4+ T cell responses after vaccination has been reported. Total T cell responses were possibly underestimated by TCR breadth and depth analyses.

In this sample, this clone turned up a few times. Antigen specificity is unknown. The CDR3 loop spans 12 amino acids. Trimming cost V 8 bases and J 0 bases, with 8 bases left between them. Germline CDR1 WNHNN, CDR2 SYGVQD (reference sequence). Regarding treatment: some 19 received Ad26.COV2.S at low or high dose, single or two shots; about 5 received placebo; per-sample allocation not given. Specimen acquisition occurred on day 63 following the initial vaccine or placebo injection. Expressing Wuhan-strain SARS-CoV-2 spike, an Ad26 vector served as the vaccine. Clones were read by immunoSEQ multiplex PCR, and TCRdb kept only the in-frame ones, dropping some. The data show a few hundred thousand clones, around nine tenths seen once.

The sample in question was peripheral blood, obtained in a trial of Ad26.COV2.S vaccine versus placebo. This receptor was obtained from a person between 18 and 59 years old who received the Ad26.COV2.S COVID-19 vaccine or a placebo. V is TRBV10-1 and J is TRBJ2-7, with D uncertain. CDR3 region: CASLSSSYEQYF. The CDR3 bases are TGCGCCAGCCTTAGCAGCTCCTACGAGCAGTACTTC.